This entry lists 26 T cell receptor beta chains sequenced from one sample in a study of blood T cell repertoires in COVID-19. The protocol was immunoSEQ multiplex PCR, while the TCRdb copy is restricted to in-frame clones and leaves out a portion. The profile shows 90,000 to 110,000 clones, approximately 78% of them singletons. Sequenced sample: peripheral blood. These TCRs come from a woman older than 75 with acute or convalescent COVID-19.

This clone was seen a handful of times. The V gene is TRBV5-4, the J gene TRBJ2-3, with D unclear. CDR3 length: 13 amino acids. Trimming stripped 1 base from V and 1 base from J, with 4 bases between. Germline CDR1 SGHNT, CDR2 YYREEE (reference sequence). CDR3 sequence: CASSLYGTDTQYF. CDR3 nucleotides: TGTGCCAGCAGCTTGTATGGCACAGATACGCAGTATTTT.

This sequence joins TRBV4-1 and TRBJ1-2, with D possibly TRBD1 on 5 matching bases. V lost 1 base and J lost 0, with 15 bases in between. CDR1 and CDR2 (germline): MGHRA, YSYEKL. The CDR3 sequence is 17 residues long. CDR3 loop: CASSQGGPGGANYGYTF. CDR3 DNA sequence: TGCGCCAGCAGCCAAGGGGGCCCTGGGGGGGCTAACTATGGCTACACCTTC.

The J gene is TRBJ2-7, the V gene TRBV27; 13 bases align to TRBD2. Germline V gene lookup returns CDR1 MNHEY and CDR2 SMNVEV (reference sequence). V lost 5 bases, J lost 5 bases, and 9 bases stayed unmatched. The CDR3 length is 16 residues. The CDR3 nucleotides are TGTGCCAGCAGTCCTTATGGACTAGCGGGAGTTAACGAGCAGTACTTC. Translating it yields CASSPYGLAGVNEQYF.

This chain links TRBV5-1 with TRBJ2-7, with 8 bases matching TRBD1. V shed 4 bases and J 1 base; nucleotides not matched to a gene: 7. The CDR3 spans 15 residues. CDR1 and CDR2 from the germline V gene are SGHRS and YFSETQ. Written as DNA, the CDR3 is TGCGCCAGCAGCCCAGGGACAGGCCTGTCCTACGAGCAGTACGTC. Protein: CASSPGTGLSYEQYV.

In this sample, this clone turned up once. The chain is built from TRBV20-1 and TRBJ1-2; D is uncertain. The CDR3 has 11 amino acids. Trimming removed 0 bases at V and 14 bases at J, with 13 bases between. CDR1 and CDR2 (germline): DFQATT, SNEGSKA (reference sequence). The chain's CDR3 is CSARELDGYTF. CDR3 nucleotide sequence: TGCAGTGCTAGAGAACTCGACGGGTATACCTTC.

The V call is TRBV28, the J call TRBJ1-5, with TRBD1 as a possible D gene (6 bases). Trimming cost V 4 bases and J 1 base, with 14 bases left between them. The germline CDR1 and CDR2 sequences are MDHEN and SYDVKM. The CDR3 consists of 16 residues. CDR3 coding DNA: TGTGCCAGCAGTTCGCCCCGCGGGGGCAGCAATCAGCCCCAGCATTTT. Amino acids: CASSSPRGGSNQPQHF.

The CDR3, as DNA: TGTGCCAGCAGCCCAGGGACAGGGGGACACTATGGCTACACCTTC. Protein product: CASSPGTGGHYGYTF. This rearrangement joins TRBV7-2 to TRBJ1-2; 11 positions agree with TRBD1. This CDR3 has 15 amino acids. The trim removed 5 bases at V and 3 bases at J, leaving 5 bases unmatched. The germline V gene has CDR1 SGHTA and CDR2 FQGNSA.

The chain couples TRBV7-8 to TRBJ1-4; no reliable D call. V was cut by 5 bases and J by 7 bases, with 17 bases left in between. CDR3 size: 15 residues. CDR1 and CDR2 (germline): SGHVS, FQNEAQ. The CDR3 spells CASSPEVSRGEKLFF. Written as DNA, the CDR3 is TGTGCCAGCAGCCCCGAAGTTTCCCGCGGTGAAAAACTGTTTTTT. Full variable domain (outside the CDR3, taken from reference TRBV7-8 and TRBJ1-4): GAGVSQSPRYKVAKRGQDVALRCDPISGHVSLFWYQQALGQGPEFLTYFQNEAQLDKSGLPSDRFFAERPEGSVSTLKIQRTQQEDSAVYLCASSPEVSRGEKLFFGSGTQLSVL.

This rearrangement joins TRBV24-1 to TRBJ2-5, with 7 bases aligning to TRBD2. This CDR3 contains 13 residues. The trim removed 2 bases at V and 5 bases at J, leaving 1 base unmatched. The germline CDR1 and CDR2 sequences are KGHDR and SFDVKD. Written as DNA, the CDR3 is TGTGCCACCAGTGATTGGACTAGGGAGACCCAGTACTTC. As protein: CATSDWTRETQYF.

The chain recombines TRBV3-1 (or the pseudogene TRBV3-2) with TRBJ1-1; a weak D match, TRBD1 (5 bases). Germline V gene lookup returns CDR1 LGHDT and CDR2 YNNKEL (reference sequence). The CDR3 runs 17 residues. V lost 0 bases, J lost 0 bases, and 14 bases lay in between. The CDR3 coding sequence is TGTGCCAGCAGCCAAGAAGGGGCCGGACCTATGAACACTGAAGCTTTCTTT. Translated: CASSQEGAGPMNTEAFF.

The V gene is TRBV5-1, the J gene TRBJ1-2; 7 positions match TRBD1. Germline values: CDR1 SGHRS, CDR2 YFSETQ. V shed 0 bases and J 2 bases; nucleotides not matched to a gene: 10. The CDR3 covers 17 residues. The CDR3 sequence is CASSLGGTVNSNYGYTF. The CDR3 DNA follows: TGCGCCAGCAGCTTGGGAGGGACAGTTAACTCCAACTATGGCTACACCTTC. The variable domain in full, completed from reference TRBV5-1 and TRBJ1-2, reads KAGVTQTPRYLIKTRGQQVTLSCSPISGHRSVSWYQQTPGQGLQFLFEYFSETQRNKGNFPGRFSGRQFSNSRSEMNVSTLELGDSALYLCASSLGGTVNSNYGYTFGSGTRLTVV.

The chain combines TRBV12-5 with TRBJ2-5, with 7 positions matching TRBD1. The CDR3 has 13 residues. After removal of 5 bases from V and 5 bases from J, the junction contained 5 bases not matched to a gene. Per germline, CDR1 LGHNT and CDR2 FRNRAP. Written as DNA, the CDR3 is TGTGCTAGTGGTCGTGGGACAGCGGAGACCCAGTACTTC. It yields the protein CASGRGTAETQYF.

The rearrangement links TRBV19 to TRBJ2-5, with 7 bases aligning to TRBD1. Germline CDR1 is LNHDA and CDR2 is SQIVND (reference sequence). V was pared by 5 bases and J by 2 bases, with 8 bases of the junction left unmatched. The CDR3 sequence is 15 residues long. CDR3 sequence reads: CASSPWGRGQETQYF. DNA for the CDR3: TGTGCCAGTAGTCCTTGGGGCAGGGGGCAAGAGACCCAGTACTTC.

In DNA, the CDR3 is TGTGCCAGCAAGGGACAGGGGGCCTACGAGCAGTACTTC. This translates into CASKGQGAYEQYF. The rearrangement joins TRBV7-2 to TRBJ2-7; 11 bases are a match to TRBD1. The CDR3 is made up of 13 amino acids. Germline V lookup: CDR1 SGHTA, CDR2 FQGNSA. After removal of 7 bases from V and 2 bases from J, the junction contained 1 base not matched to a gene.

The gene calls are TRBV7-2 and TRBJ2-5; TRBD2 might be the D (6 bases). The V gene lost 5 bases and the J gene lost 5 bases, with 18 bases spanning the gap. Germline loops: CDR1 SGHTA, CDR2 FQGNSA. CDR3 length equals 15 residues. The CDR3 DNA reads TGTGCCAGCAGCCCGCGAGGCGGGGCCAGGGAGACCCAGTACTTC. Residues: CASSPRGGARETQYF.

V and J are TRBV7-2 and TRBJ1-3, with TRBD1 as a possible D gene (6 bases). Germline-derived CDR1 and CDR2 are SGHTA and FQGNSA. The V end lost 1 base, the J end lost 4 bases, and 14 bases lay between the germline ends. The CDR3 totals 16 residues. The CDR3 loop is CASSLGPRRGGNTIYF. CDR3 sequence (DNA): TGTGCCAGCAGCTTAGGGCCGCGCAGGGGAGGAAACACCATATATTTT.

The genes are TRBV5-1 and TRBJ2-1, with 16 bases identical to TRBD2. Trimming cost V 0 bases and J 9 bases; bases outside gene matches: 3. There are 16 residues in the CDR3. Germline V lookup: CDR1 SGHRS, CDR2 YFSETQ. Written as DNA, the CDR3 is TGCGCCAGCAGCTTGGAGGGACTAGCGGGAGGGGTTGAGCAGTTCTTC. Its translation: CASSLEGLAGGVEQFF.

The chain links TRBV2 to TRBJ2-7; TRBD2 matches at 13 bases. CDR3 length equals 20 residues. CDR1 and CDR2 from the germline V gene are SNHLY and FYNNEI. J was trimmed by 0 bases and V by 1 base; bases with no gene match: 12. The CDR3 bases are TGTGCCAGCAGTGAAGATCGTCGACTAGCGGGAGGTTTGGTCTCCTACGAGCAGTACGTC. It codes for CASSEDRRLAGGLVSYEQYV.

J is TRBJ2-3 and V is TRBV10-3; 9 nucleotides match TRBD2. CDR3 length: 15 residues. V lost 6 bases, J lost 5 bases, and 9 bases stayed unmatched. Looked up from germline, CDR1 is ENHRY and CDR2 is SYGVKD. CDR3: CAISLAGESIDTQYF. As DNA, the CDR3 is TGTGCCATCAGCTTAGCGGGAGAAAGTATAGATACGCAGTATTTT.

CDR3 in DNA: TGTGCCAGCAGCCTACGGACTAGCGGGAGGGCCGGGGATACGCAGTATTTT. It yields the protein CASSLRTSGRAGDTQYF. The rearrangement uses TRBV11-3 and TRBJ2-3, with TRBD2 identical over 15 bases. CDR1 SGHNT and CDR2 YENEEA come from the germline V gene. After removal of 5 bases from V and 6 bases from J, the junction contained 9 bases not matched to a gene. This CDR3 has 17 residues. Drawing the rest from reference TRBV11-3 and TRBJ2-3, the complete variable domain is EAGVVQSPRYKIIEKKQPVAFWCNPISGHNTLYWYLQNLGQGPELLIRYENEEAVDDSQLPKDRFSAERLKGVDSTLKIQPAELGDSAVYLCASSLRTSGRAGDTQYFGPGTRLTVL.

The DNA of the CDR3 is TGTGCCAGCAGTTTGTCTAGCGGGAGTCGGTTTGAGCAGTTCTTC. It yields the protein CASSLSSGSRFEQFF. V and J are TRBV28 and TRBJ2-1, with TRBD2 matching over 10 bases. The CDR3 sequence is 15 residues long. The germline CDR1 and CDR2 sequences are MDHEN and SYDVKM. V lost 3 bases to trimming and J lost 9 bases; unmatched junction nucleotides: 8. Filled out from reference TRBV28 and TRBJ2-1, the complete variable domain reads DVKVTQSSRYLVKRTGEKVFLECVQDMDHENMFWYRQDPGLGLRLIYFSYDVKMKEKGDIPEGYSVSREKKERFSLILESASTNQTSMYLCASSLSSGSRFEQFFGPGTRLTVL.

The V gene is TRBV5-4, the J gene TRBJ1-2; the D gene is possibly TRBD1 (6 bases). Trimming left V 2 bases short and J 8 bases short, with 10 bases between. This CDR3 has 12 residues. Germline lookup yields CDR1 SGHNT and CDR2 YYREEE (reference sequence). As DNA, the CDR3 is TGTGCCAGCAGCTTCCGGACAGAAGGCTACACCTTC. This encodes CASSFRTEGYTF.

The chain has TRBV24-1 and TRBJ2-3; 9 bases match TRBD2. Germline CDR1 reads KGHDR; CDR2 reads SFDVKD. The CDR3 extends over 17 amino acids. J gave up 2 bases and V 2 bases, and 7 bases lay outside the gene matches. CDR3 residues: CATSDSRLAGYTDTQYF. The CDR3 DNA reads as TGTGCCACCAGTGATTCCCGGCTAGCGGGATACACAGATACGCAGTATTTT.

The rearrangement joins TRBV7-9 to TRBJ2-1; 7 bases fit TRBD1. The CDR3 sequence is 14 residues long. The junction had 3 bases not matched to a gene; V was cut back by 1 base and J by 6 bases. CDR1 is SEHNR and CDR2 is FQNEAQ in the germline V gene (reference sequence). The DNA of the CDR3 is TGTGCCAGCAGCTTAGGGTCAGGGGGCAATGAGCAGTTCTTC. This codes for CASSLGSGGNEQFF.

The V call is TRBV29-1, the J call TRBJ1-2; 10 bases are shared with TRBD1. J gave up 7 bases and V 6 bases, and 11 bases lay outside the gene matches. CDR1 SQVTM and CDR2 ANQGSEA come from the germline V gene. The CDR3 totals 14 residues. The CDR3 nucleotides read TGCAGCGTCGCCGGGACAGGGGTACTCGCTGGCTACACCTTC. Amino acids: CSVAGTGVLAGYTF.

The V call is TRBV6-5, the J call TRBJ2-1, with a possible D match to TRBD1 (5 bases). Trimming took 7 bases from V and 7 from J, leaving 14 bases between them. CDR1 is MNHEY and CDR2 is SVGAGI in the germline V gene. CDR3 size: 13 residues. The CDR3 nucleotides read TGTGCCAGCATTTCCCCGACAGTGAATGAGCAGTTCTTC. Residues: CASISPTVNEQFF.